A single sample gave rise to the 9 T cell receptor beta chains below, sequenced in a study of cytomegalovirus exposure and HLA in healthy donors (dated by TCRdb to about 2017). Library method: the immunoSEQ multiplex PCR assay. For the multiplex PCR, a mixture combining 60 forward primers for TCR Vbeta segments and 13 reverse primers for TCR Jbeta segments was used. TCRdb carries this immuneACCESS record with in-frame sequences only. Its versions omit some clonotypes, under half of them owing to an unresolved V gene in the studies checked, with the rest unexplained. The sample yields more than 95,000 clones; approximately 75% were counted once. The ten largest clones capture almost 5% of the sample. The specimen sequenced was PBMCs. These receptors all stem from a man aged 50 to 59 in good health and CMV-seropositive.

The rearrangement joins TRBV7-2 to TRBJ1-6; D is undetermined. Germline V CDR1 and CDR2: SGHTA, FQGNSA. Between the trimmed V and J ends, which lost 1 base and 5 bases, there was a span of 6 bases. The CDR3 consists of 14 residues. In DNA form, the CDR3 reads TGTGCCAGCAGCTTAGGCAGTGATAATTCACCCCTCCACTTT. As protein: CASSLGSDNSPLHF.

V usage is TRBV29-1 and J usage is TRBJ2-7; possibly TRBD2 for D (5 bases). V was pared by 4 bases and J by 0 bases, with 10 bases between. The CDR3 loop spans 13 amino acids. From germline, CDR1 is SQVTM and CDR2 ANQGSEA. This chain's CDR3 is CSVGTLSSYEQYF. In DNA form, the CDR3 reads TGCAGCGTTGGGACTTTAAGCTCCTACGAGCAGTACTTC.

This clone was seen a handful of times. Within the sample, other DNA sequences also encode this same CDR3. The chain is built from TRBV9 and TRBJ1-2; D may be TRBD1 (5 bases). The germline gives CDR1 SGDLS, CDR2 YYNGEE. The CDR3 has 14 amino acids. With 0 bases removed from V and 1 base from J, the gap between germline ends came to 7 bases. The CDR3 DNA reads as TGTGCCAGCAGCGTAGCTGACAGTAACTATGGCTACACCTTC. Translated, it gives CASSVADSNYGYTF.

This clone was observed a handful of times. The rearrangement uses TRBV6-5 and TRBJ2-7; TRBD1 might be the D (5 bases). The germline CDR1 and CDR2 sequences are MNHEY and SVGAGI. This CDR3 is built from 15 residues. V was cut by 0 bases and J by 6 bases, with 15 bases left in between. The CDR3 loop is CASSYSIQGRGEQYF. The CDR3 DNA is TGTGCCAGCAGTTACTCGATTCAGGGAAGGGGCGAGCAGTACTTC.

This clone was seen a handful of times. V is TRBV5-1 and J is TRBJ2-7, with TRBD1 matching 7 bases. This CDR3 is built from 17 residues. Germline CDR1 is SGHRS and CDR2 is YFSETQ. J lost 5 bases, V lost 2 bases, and 16 bases had no gene match. The CDR3 sequence is CASSFFFIGQERNEQYF. DNA for the CDR3: TGCGCCAGCAGCTTTTTCTTCATAGGACAGGAAAGGAACGAGCAGTACTTC.

A remark on this clone: Other DNA sequences of this sample code for an identical CDR3. CDR3 in DNA: TGCGCCAGCAGCTTGCAGGGGAACACTGAAGCTTTCTTT. The encoded protein is CASSLQGNTEAFF. J is TRBJ1-1 and V is TRBV5-1, with D perhaps matching TRBD1 (5 bases). Trimming stripped 1 base from V and 1 base from J, with 5 bases between. The CDR3 length is 13 residues. Germline assignment: CDR1 SGHRS and CDR2 YFSETQ. The full variable domain, completed using reference TRBV5-1 and TRBJ1-1, is KAGVTQTPRYLIKTRGQQVTLSCSPISGHRSVSWYQQTPGQGLQFLFEYFSETQRNKGNFPGRFSGRQFSNSRSEMNVSTLELGDSALYLCASSLQGNTEAFFGQGTRLTVV.

V and J are TRBV2 and TRBJ2-1; D perhaps matches TRBD2 (6 bases). From germline, CDR1 is SNHLY and CDR2 FYNNEI. V was clipped by 2 bases and J by 6 bases, with 11 bases between them. This CDR3 contains 14 residues. DNA of the CDR3: TGTGCCAGCAGTGAAAGATTAGCGGTCAATGAGCAGTTCTTC. Residues: CASSERLAVNEQFF.

The gene calls are TRBV10-3 and TRBJ1-1, with D unresolved. This CDR3 has 13 amino acids. Germline V gene sequence: CDR1 ENHRY, CDR2 SYGVKD. V lost 2 bases, J lost 4 bases, and 8 bases lay in between. The CDR3: CAISERDITEAFF. The CDR3 coding sequence is TGTGCCATCAGTGAGCGGGATATCACTGAAGCTTTCTTT.

The chain recombines TRBV7-2 with TRBJ1-4; D remains ambiguous. Germline V gene sequence: CDR1 SGHTA, CDR2 FQGNSA. The CDR3 covers 15 residues. Trimming took off 5 bases at V and 2 bases at J, with 12 bases between the two ends. CDR3 in amino acids: CASSPLGSTNEKLFF. The CDR3 DNA follows: TGTGCCAGCAGCCCTCTGGGCAGCACTAATGAAAAACTGTTTTTT.